One and the same sample provided the 31 T cell receptor beta chains below, sequenced in a study of blood T cell repertoires in COVID-19. The assay was immunoSEQ multiplex PCR, and TCRdb's table has in-frame clones only and misses some. The sample includes roughly 270,000 clones, roughly 85% of them seen just once. The material sequenced was peripheral blood. The source is a middle-aged man with active or convalescent COVID-19.

This clone showed up just once. This chain uses TRBV18 with TRBJ2-7; the D gene is possibly TRBD2 (6 bases). V dropped 1 base and J dropped 0 bases, with 13 bases sitting between them. CDR1 and CDR2 from the germline V gene are KGHSH and LQKENI. The CDR3 runs 16 residues. CDR3 nucleotide sequence: TGTGCCAGCTCACCACAGGCTAGCGCGAGCTCCTACGAGCAGTACTTC. Translated, it gives CASSPQASASSYEQYF.

The chain has TRBV11-2 and TRBJ2-1; a possible D gene is TRBD2 (5 bases). This CDR3 has 15 residues. CDR1 is SGHAT, CDR2 FQNNGV, per germline. V gave up 1 base and J gave up 8 bases, with 15 bases separating them. DNA of the CDR3: TGTGCCAGCAGCTTAGCCGGCGCATTGAGGGATGAGCAGTTCTTC. Its protein product is CASSLAGALRDEQFF.

A single count supports this clone. This sequence joins TRBV7-8 and TRBJ2-5; 10 bases map to TRBD2. This CDR3 has 15 amino acids. The germline V gene has CDR1 SGHVS and CDR2 FQNEAQ. Germline trimming cut 4 bases from V and 5 bases from J; bases unmatched to any gene: 7. Written as DNA, the CDR3 is TGTGCCAGCAGCTCCCTAGCGGGAGTCTGGGAGACCCAGTACTTC. It codes for CASSSLAGVWETQYF.

The chain carries TRBV5-1 and TRBJ2-1, with a weak D call TRBD1 (5 bases). The CDR3 has 14 amino acids. The germline V and J ends were trimmed by 0 bases and 8 bases, with 12 bases remaining between them. The V gene's germline CDR1 is SGHRS and CDR2 YFSETQ. Here the CDR3 DNA reads TGCGCCAGCAGCTTGGGAGTTAGGGGTCATGAGCAGTTCTTC. Protein sequence: CASSLGVRGHEQFF.

This clone was detected only a few times. The chain employs TRBV4-1 and TRBJ2-2; D perhaps matches TRBD1 (5 bases). The CDR3 runs 14 residues. Trimming pared 4 bases from V and 1 base from J, leaving 7 bases between. CDR1 is MGHRA, CDR2 YSYEKL, per germline. This chain's CDR3 is CASSLDRNTGELFF. The CDR3 DNA sequence: TGCGCCAGCAGCCTTGACAGGAACACCGGGGAGCTGTTTTTT.

The chain has TRBV24-1 and TRBJ2-2; 7 nucleotides line up with TRBD2. Germline loops: CDR1 KGHDR, CDR2 SFDVKD. CDR3 size: 18 residues. The J segment lost 5 bases and the V segment lost 0 bases, leaving 11 bases of the junction unmatched. CDR3 DNA sequence: TGTGCCACCAGTGATTTGCAAATCGGGGGGTCCGGGACCGGGGAGCTGTTTTTT. Its protein is CATSDLQIGGSGTGELFF.

The chain couples TRBV9 to TRBJ2-2; 9 positions match TRBD1. The CDR3 is 16 amino acids. The V gene's germline CDR1 is SGDLS and CDR2 YYNGEE. The V segment lost 3 bases and the J segment 4 bases; nucleotides outside the gene matches: 7. Written as DNA, the CDR3 is TGTGCCAGCAGCGGGTCCGGGACAGGGACCACCGGGGAGCTGTTTTTT. Translating gives CASSGSGTGTTGELFF.

The CDR3 DNA reads TGCAGCGCCCAGGGTGTGAGTGGCTACACCTTC. Protein sequence: CSAQGVSGYTF. The chain couples TRBV29-1 to TRBJ1-2; possible D gene TRBD1, 5 bases. V gave up 7 bases and J gave up 7 bases, with 13 bases separating them. Germline CDR1 is SQVTM and CDR2 is ANQGSEA. The CDR3 runs 11 residues.

The chain has TRBV2 and TRBJ2-7, with TRBD2 matching over 10 bases. Losses at the gene ends were 6 bases for V and 3 bases for J; bases not matched to a gene: 11. CDR3 length: 16 amino acids. Germline V gene lookup returns CDR1 SNHLY and CDR2 FYNNEI. As DNA, the CDR3 is TGTGCCAGCAGCCCATTCCTAGCGGGAGATATCTACGAGCAGTACTTC. Its translation: CASSPFLAGDIYEQYF. The full variable domain, completed using reference TRBV2 and TRBJ2-7, is EPEVTQTPSHQVTQMGQEVILRCVPISNHLYFYWYRQILGQKVEFLVSFYNNEISEKSEIFDDQFSVERPDGSNFTLKIRSTKLEDSAMYFCASSPFLAGDIYEQYFGPGTRLTVT.

This clone was seen just once. The chain recombines TRBV7-9 with TRBJ2-7; 7 positions match TRBD2. Germline V gene sequence: CDR1 SEHNR, CDR2 FQNEAQ (reference sequence). The ends lost 5 bases at V and 7 bases at J; junction bases unmatched: 11. The CDR3 sequence is 14 residues long. CDR3 nucleotide sequence: TGTGCCAGCAGCGACTTGACCGGGGGGAGGGAGCAGTACTTC. Translated, it gives CASSDLTGGREQYF. The entire variable domain, with the rest obtained from reference TRBV7-9 and TRBJ2-7, is as follows: DTGVSQNPRHKITKRGQNVTFRCDPISEHNRLYWYRQTLGQGPEFLTYFQNEAQLEKSRLLSDRFSAERPKGSFSTLEIQRTEQGDSAMYLCASSDLTGGREQYFGPGTRLTVT.

The J gene is TRBJ1-2, the V gene TRBV10-3; TRBD1 matches 11 bases. Germline V lookup: CDR1 ENHRY, CDR2 SYGVKD. After removal of 5 bases from V and 0 bases from J, the junction contained 8 bases not matched to a gene. The CDR3 has 17 residues. The CDR3 sequence: CAISHPGTGGSNYGYTF. The CDR3 nucleotides read TGTGCCATCAGTCATCCCGGGACAGGGGGATCTAACTATGGCTACACCTTC.

V and J are TRBV7-3 and TRBJ2-2; D is uncertain. Germline V gene lookup returns CDR1 SGHTA and CDR2 FQGTGA. The CDR3 spans 12 residues. V dropped 3 bases and J dropped 7 bases, with 6 bases sitting between them. The CDR3 loop reads CASSFVNGELFF. In nucleotides, the CDR3 is TGTGCCAGCAGCTTTGTAAACGGGGAGCTGTTTTTT.

V gene TRBV28 combines with J gene TRBJ2-7; 10 positions agree with TRBD2. V was clipped by 7 bases and J by 2 bases; unmatched bases: 5. The germline gives CDR1 MDHEN, CDR2 SYDVKM. The CDR3 spans 14 residues. The CDR3 DNA sequence: TGTGCCAGCAACACTCTAGCGGGAGCCTACGAGCAGTACTTC. As protein: CASNTLAGAYEQYF.

This chain connects TRBV3-1 (or the pseudogene TRBV3-2) to TRBJ1-2; TRBD1 might be the D (5 bases). The CDR3 has 14 residues. The V gene's germline CDR1 is LGHDT and CDR2 YNNKEL (reference sequence). V lost 3 bases and J lost 4, with 12 bases in between. The CDR3 nucleotides read TGTGCCAGCAGCCACAGGCGGGGGAGCTATGGCTACACCTTC. It encodes CASSHRRGSYGYTF.

The chain employs TRBV7-6 and TRBJ2-7, with 9 bases identical to TRBD2. Germline V gene sequence: CDR1 SGHVS, CDR2 FNYEAQ. The J segment lost 2 bases and the V segment lost 0 bases, leaving 5 bases of the junction unmatched. The CDR3 totals 16 residues. CDR3 protein: CASSLAHASGAYEQYF. The CDR3 bases are TGTGCCAGCAGCTTAGCGCACGCTAGCGGGGCCTACGAGCAGTACTTC.

The chain combines TRBV29-1 with TRBJ2-1; TRBD2 is a possible D gene (5 bases). Germline CDR1 reads SQVTM; CDR2 reads ANQGSEA. V lost 7 bases, J lost 0 bases, and 19 bases lay in between. The CDR3 has 16 amino acids. The CDR3 nucleotides are TGCAGCGGCCGGCCGGGAACCTCCTTCTCCTACAATGAGCAGTTCTTC. It specifies CSGRPGTSFSYNEQFF.

V and J are TRBV19 and TRBJ2-7, with D maybe TRBD1 (7 bases). Germline loops: CDR1 LNHDA, CDR2 SQIVND (reference sequence). V was shortened by 5 bases and J by 1 base, with 15 bases between the two germline ends. The CDR3 runs 15 residues. The CDR3 region has the DNA TGTGCCAGTAGTCCCGCAGGGGGGTTGTCCTACGAGCAGTACTTC. Its protein is CASSPAGGLSYEQYF. The variable domain in full, with the rest retrieved from reference TRBV19 and TRBJ2-7, is DGGITQSPKYLFRKEGQNVTLSCEQNLNHDAMYWYRQDPGQGLRLIYYSQIVNDFQKGDIAEGYSVSREKKESFPLTVTSAQKNPTAFYLCASSPAGGLSYEQYFGPGTRLTVT.

The chain combines TRBV9 with TRBJ2-5; D not certain. This CDR3 has 15 amino acids. The germline V gene has CDR1 SGDLS and CDR2 YYNGEE. The V end was cut by 0 bases, the J end by 1 base, with 10 bases between. CDR3 in amino acids: CASSVAPHGQETQYF. CDR3 DNA: TGTGCCAGCAGCGTAGCCCCGCACGGCCAAGAGACCCAGTACTTC.

With regard to this clone: An end of the junction differs from the germline gene, which may be a read error. This chain uses TRBV7-2 with TRBJ1-2; 10 bases match TRBD1. The V gene's germline CDR1 is SGHTA and CDR2 FQGNSA. The CDR3 runs 17 residues. CDR3 amino acids: CASTLDSGTGANYGYTF. DNA of the CDR3: TGTGCCAGCACCCTTGACTCGGGGACAGGGGCTAATTATGGCTACACCTTC. The full variable domain, in which reference TRBV7-2 and TRBJ1-2 provide the parts outside the CDR3, is GAGVSQSPSNKVTEKGKDVELRCDPISGHTALYWYRQSLGQGLEFLIYFQGNSAPDKSGLPSDRFSAERTGGSVSTLTIQRTQQEDSAVYLCASTLDSGTGANYGYTFGSGTRLTVV.

The chain couples TRBV2 to TRBJ2-2, with 8 nucleotides matching TRBD1. Germline values: CDR1 SNHLY, CDR2 FYNNEI. This CDR3 is 14 amino acids long. Unmatched junction bases numbered 4, after V lost 7 bases and J lost 3 bases. CDR3 region: CASNPTGDTGELFF. In DNA, the CDR3 is TGTGCCAGCAATCCGACAGGGGACACCGGGGAGCTGTTTTTT.

J is TRBJ1-4 and V is TRBV9; D perhaps matches TRBD1 (5 bases). Trimming took 4 bases from V and 7 from J, leaving 17 bases between them. The germline CDR1 and CDR2 sequences are SGDLS and YYNGEE. This CDR3 contains 15 residues. CDR3 DNA: TGTGCCAGCAGCCCAACAGGTATCAGAAGTGAAAAACTGTTTTTT. Its translation is CASSPTGIRSEKLFF.

The chain couples TRBV10-3 to TRBJ1-1; D unresolved. V lost 3 bases and J 1 base, leaving 9 bases between the germline ends. Germline CDR1 ENHRY, CDR2 SYGVKD. The CDR3 loop spans 14 amino acids. The CDR3 reads CAISDVGQNTEAFF. The DNA of the CDR3 is TGTGCCATCAGTGATGTCGGTCAGAACACTGAAGCTTTCTTT.

The chain carries TRBV28 and TRBJ2-3; 8 positions match TRBD1. This CDR3 region has 11 residues. Trimming at V came to 10 bases and at J to 6 bases, leaving 3 bases not matched to a gene. Germline V CDR1 and CDR2: MDHEN, SYDVKM. The CDR3, as DNA: TGTGCCATACAGGGGGAGGATACGCAGTATTTT. Translating gives CAIQGEDTQYF.

The chain recombines TRBV6-5 with TRBJ2-4; D remains ambiguous. The V and J ends lost 8 bases and 5 bases respectively, with 10 bases between them. There are 12 residues in the CDR3. Germline lookup yields CDR1 MNHEY and CDR2 SVGAGI. CDR3 in DNA: TGTGCCAGCGGCTCTACAGAAAACATTCAGTACTTC. Translation gives CASGSTENIQYF.

V and J are TRBV19 and TRBJ1-4; possibly TRBD1 for D (5 bases). CDR3 length: 17 amino acids. The ends were cut back, 5 bases at V and 1 base at J, with 17 bases in the middle. In germline, CDR1 is LNHDA, CDR2 SQIVND (reference sequence). The CDR3 coding sequence is TGTGCCAGTAGTCCATATTCGGGGGAGCTAACTAATGAAAAACTGTTTTTT. Encoded protein: CASSPYSGELTNEKLFF.

The chain recombines TRBV10-1 with TRBJ1-1, with a weak D call TRBD1 (6 bases). Between the trimmed V and J ends, which lost 3 bases and 0 bases, there was a span of 20 bases. Looked up from germline, CDR1 is WNHNN and CDR2 is SYGVQD (reference sequence). This CDR3 spans 18 amino acids. DNA for the CDR3: TGCGCCAGCAGTGACCCCGACAGTTCCGGGGGGCTGAACACTGAAGCTTTCTTT. This encodes CASSDPDSSGGLNTEAFF.

This chain joins TRBV5-8 and TRBJ1-2; 8 nucleotides line up with TRBD1. The junction had 8 bases not matched to a gene; V was cut back by 2 bases and J by 2 bases. The CDR3 covers 16 residues. Germline loops: CDR1 SGHTS, CDR2 YDEGEE. The CDR3 region is CASSFSPWTGNYGYTF. The CDR3, as DNA: TGTGCCAGCAGCTTTTCCCCCTGGACAGGGAACTATGGCTACACCTTC.

The rearrangement links TRBV29-1 to TRBJ1-5; 9 bases are a match to TRBD1. V lost 6 bases and J lost 7; bases outside the gene matches: 7. The CDR3 sequence is 13 residues long. Germline CDR1 is SQVTM and CDR2 is ANQGSEA. The CDR3 loop is CSVATGGGQPQHF. The CDR3 region has the DNA TGCAGCGTCGCGACAGGGGGAGGGCAGCCCCAGCATTTT.

The chain recombines TRBV19 with TRBJ1-2; TRBD1 matches at 8 bases. This CDR3 region has 15 residues. J gave up 0 bases and V 4 bases, and 4 bases lay outside the gene matches. Germline V lookup: CDR1 LNHDA, CDR2 SQIVND (reference sequence). CDR3: CASSKTGAANYGYTF. The CDR3 DNA sequence: TGTGCCAGTAGTAAGACAGGGGCCGCTAACTATGGCTACACCTTC.

The chain joins TRBV10-3 to TRBJ2-1; 9 nucleotides agree with TRBD1. J gave up 4 bases and V 6 bases, and 7 bases lay outside the gene matches. This CDR3 is 15 amino acids long. In germline, CDR1 is ENHRY, CDR2 SYGVKD. The CDR3 DNA is TGTGCCATCAGCCCCGGGACAGGGAATTACAATGAGCAGTTCTTC. As protein: CAISPGTGNYNEQFF.

The rearrangement links TRBV27 to TRBJ2-7; tentatively, D is TRBD1 (5 bases). The CDR3 runs to 16 residues. The germline CDR1 and CDR2 sequences are MNHEY and SMNVEV (reference sequence). Trimming removed 5 bases from V and 6 bases from J, with 23 bases in between. CDR3 sequence (DNA): TGTGCCAGCAGTACTCGTGGCCAAAGGGGAACGCGCGAGCAGTACTTC. Its translation is CASSTRGQRGTREQYF.